These 2 T cell receptor beta chains were all obtained from the same sample, sequenced in a study of cytomegalovirus exposure and HLA in healthy donors. The study ran its PCR with 60 Vbeta and 13 Jbeta primers. Assay: immunoSEQ multiplex PCR; the TCRdb copy retains only in-frame clones and omits some. The table has about 110,000 clones, 65% to 80% seen once. The specimen sequenced was PBMCs. All receptors derive from a man aged 30-40 years in good health and CMV-seropositive.

As concerns this clone: The junction and the germline gene differ at one end; a read error may be behind it. This chain connects TRBV5-6 to TRBJ2-7; TRBD2 is a possible D gene (6 bases). The length of the CDR3 is 17 residues. The germline V gene encodes CDR1 SGHDT and CDR2 YYEEEE. The CDR3 sequence: CASSPRGSLPVFGSRGF. The CDR3 nucleotides read TGTGCCAGCAGCCCTCGGGGGTCCCTCCCCGTTTTTGGGTCAAGGGGCTTC.

This clone was detected a few times. The chain has TRBV4-2 and TRBJ2-6, with TRBD1 matching over 8 bases. V shed 3 bases, J shed 5 bases, and the junction held 3 bases outside the gene matches. The CDR3 loop spans 15 amino acids. The germline CDR1 and CDR2 sequences are LGHNA and YNFKEQ. Here the CDR3 reads CASSQDREWANVLTF. The CDR3 coding sequence is TGTGCCAGCAGCCAGGACAGGGAATGGGCCAACGTCCTGACTTTC.